The 18 T cell receptor beta chains given below trace back to one sample, sequenced in a study of long-term antiretroviral therapy in people with HIV (dated by TCRdb to the early 2020s). The immunoSEQ hsTCRB v3.0 assay was used at survey level resolution for TRB variable region sequencing. Here the immuneACCESS table is served through TCRdb, limited to in-frame sequences with V and J called. Missing clones are a known gap in these copies; in checked studies unresolved V genes cover under half, and the rest lacks a known reason. Recorded for this sample are tens of thousands of clones; about 93% of them occurred a single time. In total, the top ten clones hold 6.4% of the sample. Sequenced here: unsorted PBMCs, sampled approximately 6.3 years after starting antiretroviral therapy. These receptors were taken from a woman aged 40 to 50 with HIV.

The V gene is TRBV4-1, the J gene TRBJ1-6; 9 bases match TRBD1. The CDR3 sequence is 17 residues long. With 0 bases clipped from V and 9 bases from J, the junction kept 9 bases outside the gene matches. CDR1 MGHRA and CDR2 YSYEKL come from the germline V gene. CDR3: CASSQDIRDRVFSPLHF. CDR3 DNA: TGCGCCAGCAGCCAAGATATTAGGGACAGGGTATTTTCACCCCTCCACTTT.

This chain uses TRBV25-1 with TRBJ2-6; D remains unclear. The CDR3 extends over 16 amino acids. In germline, CDR1 is MGHDK, CDR2 SYGVNS. V lost 3 bases to trimming and J lost 0 bases, with 9 bases between them. CDR3 sequence (DNA): TGTGCCAGCAGTGATCCCAATCCCTCTGGGGCCAACGTCCTGACTTTC. Encoded protein: CASSDPNPSGANVLTF.

The chain links TRBV4-1 to TRBJ2-3, with TRBD1 identical over 9 bases. The CDR3 is 16 amino acids. Trimming cost V 1 base and J 2 bases; bases outside gene matches: 4. In germline, CDR1 is MGHRA, CDR2 YSYEKL. CDR3 amino acids: CASSQAGTGYTDTQYF. The CDR3 coding sequence is TGCGCCAGCAGCCAAGCCGGGACAGGGTACACAGATACGCAGTATTTT.

This chain uses TRBV11-2 with TRBJ2-5; D not resolved. Germline lookup yields CDR1 SGHAT and CDR2 FQNNGV. Trimming removed 5 bases from V and 2 bases from J, with 15 bases in between. This CDR3 region has 15 residues. The CDR3 DNA reads TGTGCCAGCAGCGGCCCTGGCTCGGGTCAAGAGACCCAGTACTTC. Its translation is CASSGPGSGQETQYF. The variable domain in full, completed from reference TRBV11-2 and TRBJ2-5, reads EAGVAQSPRYKIIEKRQSVAFWCNPISGHATLYWYQQILGQGPKLLIQFQNNGVVDDSQLPKDRFSAERLKGVDSTLKIQPAKLEDSAVYLCASSGPGSGQETQYFGPGTRLLVL.

This clone appeared once. The CDR3 DNA follows: TGCGCCAGCAGCTTTCTAGGGACAGGGAACACCGGGGAGCTGTTTTTT. It codes for CASSFLGTGNTGELFF. V usage is TRBV5-1 and J usage is TRBJ2-2, with TRBD1 matching over 8 bases. This CDR3 is built from 16 residues. The germline gives CDR1 SGHRS, CDR2 YFSETQ. J was trimmed by 1 base and V by 2 bases; bases with no gene match: 4. Filled out from reference TRBV5-1 and TRBJ2-2, the complete variable domain reads KAGVTQTPRYLIKTRGQQVTLSCSPISGHRSVSWYQQTPGQGLQFLFEYFSETQRNKGNFPGRFSGRQFSNSRSEMNVSTLELGDSALYLCASSFLGTGNTGELFFGEGSRLTVL.

The chain carries TRBV5-6 and TRBJ1-1; TRBD1 matches 7 bases. Looked up from germline, CDR1 is SGHDT and CDR2 is YYEEEE. Unmatched junction bases numbered 19, after V lost 3 bases and J lost 8 bases. The CDR3 is 17 amino acids. This CDR3 reads CASSSLGRRQGGQEAFF. CDR3 nucleotides: TGTGCCAGCAGCTCCTTGGGTCGACGACAGGGCGGCCAAGAAGCTTTCTTT.

The chain combines TRBV7-2 with TRBJ2-2, with 7 bases fitting TRBD2. Germline CDR1 is SGHTA and CDR2 is FQGNSA. After removal of 5 bases from V and 0 bases from J, the junction contained 9 bases not matched to a gene. The CDR3 has 17 amino acids. DNA for the CDR3: TGTGCCAGCAGCCCGCCCGGGGGGTCCGCGAACACCGGGGAGCTGTTTTTT. It is translated as CASSPPGGSANTGELFF.

The rearrangement uses TRBV12-5 and TRBJ1-2; D gene uncertain. The germline V and J ends were trimmed by 1 base and 8 bases, with 17 bases remaining between them. Germline CDR1 reads LGHNT; CDR2 reads FRNRAP. The CDR3 loop spans 15 amino acids. The CDR3: CASGLEGGWSKGYTF. The CDR3 DNA reads as TGTGCTAGTGGTTTGGAAGGAGGGTGGAGCAAAGGCTACACCTTC. Full variable domain (missing parts from reference TRBV12-5 and TRBJ1-2): DARVTQTPRHKVTEMGQEVTMRCQPILGHNTVFWYRQTMMQGLELLAYFRNRAPLDDSGMPKDRFSAEMPDATLATLKIQPSEPRDSAVYFCASGLEGGWSKGYTFGSGTRLTVV.

V gene TRBV7-2 combines with J gene TRBJ2-7; D not certain. Per the germline V gene, CDR1 is SGHTA and CDR2 is FQGNSA. The V end lost 4 bases, the J end lost 3 bases, and 4 bases lay between the germline ends. CDR3 length equals 11 residues. The CDR3 sequence: CASSSFYEQYF. The CDR3 bases are TGTGCCAGCAGCTCCTTCTACGAGCAGTACTTC.

The gene calls are TRBV15 and TRBJ1-2, with 10 bases lining up with TRBD1. This CDR3 has 16 residues. V lost 0 bases to trimming and J lost 8 bases; unmatched junction nucleotides: 9. Germline CDR1 reads LNHNV; CDR2 reads YYDKDF (reference sequence). The CDR3 here is CATSRETRQGAGGYTF. The CDR3 nucleotides read TGTGCCACCAGCAGAGAAACGAGACAGGGGGCGGGGGGCTACACCTTC.

The chain recombines TRBV5-1 with TRBJ1-1; no reliable D call. The CDR3 contains 13 residues. The V gene's germline CDR1 is SGHRS and CDR2 YFSETQ. V was shortened by 2 bases and J by 2 bases, with 7 bases between the two germline ends. As DNA, the CDR3 is TGCGCCAGCAGCTTCTCCACCAACACTGAAGCTTTCTTT. Encoded protein: CASSFSTNTEAFF.

V is TRBV7-8 and J is TRBJ1-1; tentatively, D is TRBD1 (5 bases). V was clipped by 5 bases and J by 1 base, with 17 bases between them. This CDR3 is 16 amino acids long. Per germline, CDR1 SGHVS and CDR2 FQNEAQ. Here the CDR3 reads CASSRSRDEENTEAFF. The DNA of the CDR3 is TGTGCCAGCAGCCGGAGCCGGGACGAAGAGAACACTGAAGCTTTCTTT.

The V call is TRBV7-8, the J call TRBJ2-3; tentative D call: TRBD2 (6 bases). Germline CDR1 and CDR2: SGHVS and FQNEAQ. The ends were cut back, 1 base at V and 0 bases at J, with 11 bases in the middle. The CDR3 has 16 residues. The CDR3 spells CASSLVGGLSTDTQYF. CDR3 nucleotide sequence: TGTGCCAGCAGCTTAGTGGGGGGTCTCAGCACAGATACGCAGTATTTT.

The rearrangement uses TRBV30 and TRBJ2-5, with D possibly matching TRBD2 (6 bases). This CDR3 has 13 amino acids. Germline CDR1 reads GTSNPN; CDR2 reads SVGIG (reference sequence). V was clipped by 8 bases and J by 5 bases, with 18 bases between them. CDR3 sequence reads: CARGIGAGETQYF. CDR3 sequence (DNA): TGTGCCCGGGGGATCGGGGCTGGGGAGACCCAGTACTTC.

The chain carries TRBV6-4 and TRBJ1-1; 7 bases agree with TRBD1. J lost 4 bases, V lost 7 bases, and 9 bases had no gene match. The CDR3 has 14 amino acids. The germline CDR1 and CDR2 sequences are MRHNA and SNTAGT. The CDR3 reads CASKRQGGGTEAFF. The CDR3 nucleotides are TGTGCCAGCAAAAGACAGGGAGGAGGCACTGAAGCTTTCTTT.

The rearrangement uses TRBV6-6 and TRBJ1-2, with unresolved D. V was trimmed by 6 bases and J by 0 bases, leaving 8 bases between them. Germline V gene data show CDR1 as MNHNY and CDR2 as SVGAGI (reference sequence). The CDR3 contains 13 residues. CDR3 amino acids: CASRNGANYGYTF. The CDR3 nucleotides read TGTGCCAGCAGAAACGGGGCTAACTATGGCTACACCTTC.

The gene calls are TRBV27 and TRBJ2-5; the D gene is possibly TRBD2 (5 bases). Trimming left V 5 bases short and J 5 bases short, with 15 bases between. This CDR3 region has 14 residues. The germline CDR1 and CDR2 sequences are MNHEY and SMNVEV (reference sequence). The CDR3 reads CASSTLTNSETQYF. CDR3 sequence (DNA): TGTGCCAGCAGTACCTTGACTAACTCGGAGACCCAGTACTTC.

The chain joins TRBV30 to TRBJ1-5, with D maybe TRBD1 (5 bases). V dropped 1 base and J dropped 6 bases, with 10 bases sitting between them. Looked up from germline, CDR1 is GTSNPN and CDR2 is SVGIG (reference sequence). The CDR3 runs to 13 residues. For the CDR3, the DNA is TGTGCCTGGAGTGGGGGGGGTCCTCAGCCCCAGCATTTT. Translated, it gives CAWSGGGPQPQHF.